These T cell receptor beta chains were read from a single sample in a study of beta chain features in type 1 diabetes. Profiled with immunoSEQ multiplex PCR; TCRdb holds only in-frame clones, not every one. The sample includes over 650,000 clones, over 12% of them seen just once. Sequencing was done on a sample of naive CD4+ T cells from blood. These receptors were taken from a man aged 18-30 years with type 1 diabetes. Both conserved end residues are part of each CDR3. Fields, in order: clone size, J gene, D gene, V gene, CDR3 DNA, CDR3 protein. The D gene is left open where the match is weak. Expanded clones are given a class, and other clones once, few, many or no size at all.

abundance: few
j_gene: TRBJ2-3
d_gene: NA
v_gene: TRBV30
CDR3nt: TGTGCCTGGAGTGTACGCAGTACAGATACGCAGTATTTT
CDR3aa: CAWSVRSTDTQYF

abundance: few
j_gene: TRBJ1-1
d_gene: NA
v_gene: TRBV25-1
CDR3nt: TGTGCCAGCAGTGAATATGTCCAGGGCACTGAAGCTTTCTTT
CDR3aa: CASSEYVQGTEAFF

abundance: NA
j_gene: TRBJ2-7
d_gene: NA
v_gene: TRBV30
CDR3nt: TGTGCCTGGAGTGTTCAGGCCTACGAGCAGTACTTC
CDR3aa: CAWSVQAYEQYF

abundance: NA
j_gene: TRBJ1-1
d_gene: NA
v_gene: TRBV5-1
CDR3nt: TGCGCCAGCAGCCCCCGCCCGACTGTGGAGAACACTGAAGCTTTCTTT
CDR3aa: CASSPRPTVENTEAFF

abundance: NA
j_gene: TRBJ1-1
d_gene: NA
v_gene: TRBV7-2
CDR3nt: TGTGCCAGCAGCTTTCTTGGGGTGAACACTGAAGCTTTCTTT
CDR3aa: CASSFLGVNTEAFF

abundance: few
j_gene: TRBJ2-2
d_gene: NA
v_gene: TRBV7-2
CDR3nt: TGTGCCAGCAGCCCTCGGACCAAAACGGCCGGGGAGCTGTTTTTT
CDR3aa: CASSPRTKTAGELFF

abundance: NA
j_gene: TRBJ2-5
d_gene: NA
v_gene: TRBV28
CDR3nt: TGTGCCAGCAGTTTAGTGGCGATATCGGAGACCCAGTACTTC
CDR3aa: CASSLVAISETQYF

abundance: NA
j_gene: TRBJ1-1
d_gene: NA
v_gene: TRBV5-1
CDR3nt: TGCGCCAGCAGCTCCTCGACAGAAATGAACACTGAAGCTTTCTTT
CDR3aa: CASSSSTEMNTEAFF

abundance: NA
j_gene: TRBJ2-7
d_gene: NA
v_gene: TRBV5-1
CDR3nt: TGCGCCAGCAGCCCGACTAGTCCCTACGAGCAGTACTTC
CDR3aa: CASSPTSPYEQYF

abundance: few
j_gene: TRBJ2-7
d_gene: NA
v_gene: TRBV27
CDR3nt: TGTGCCAGCAGTTTGGGGGGCAGGCTTTCCTACGAGCAGTACTTC
CDR3aa: CASSLGGRLSYEQYF

abundance: few
j_gene: TRBJ2-1
d_gene: TRBD2
v_gene: TRBV11-2
CDR3nt: TGTGCCAGCAGCTTAAGCGGGACTACCAACAATGAGCAGTTCTTC
CDR3aa: CASSLSGTTNNEQFF

abundance: few
j_gene: TRBJ2-5
d_gene: TRBD1
v_gene: TRBV7-9
CDR3nt: TGTGCCAGCAGCCTAATGGGGACAGGGAAAGAGACCCAGTACTTC
CDR3aa: CASSLMGTGKETQYF

abundance: NA
j_gene: TRBJ2-2
d_gene: NA
v_gene: TRBV14
CDR3nt: TGTGCCAGCAGCCAAGTTGGGGGACAAACCGGGGAGCTGTTTTTT
CDR3aa: CASSQVGGQTGELFF

abundance: few
j_gene: TRBJ1-2
d_gene: NA
v_gene: TRBV28
CDR3nt: TGTGCCAGCAGGGGTGCGGGACAACCTTATGGCTACACCTTC
CDR3aa: CASRGAGQPYGYTF

abundance: few
j_gene: TRBJ2-1
d_gene: NA
v_gene: TRBV29-1
CDR3nt: TGCAGCGTAGGGTTGGGGTTGTACAATGAGCAGTTCTTC
CDR3aa: CSVGLGLYNEQFF

abundance: NA
j_gene: TRBJ1-1
d_gene: NA
v_gene: TRBV19
CDR3nt: TGTGCCAGTACGGAGGCGAACACTGAAGCTTTCTTT
CDR3aa: CASTEANTEAFF

abundance: NA
j_gene: TRBJ2-1
d_gene: NA
v_gene: TRBV6-5
CDR3nt: TGTGCCAGCAAAACCGGACGCTTGAATGAGCAGTTCTTC
CDR3aa: CASKTGRLNEQFF

abundance: NA
j_gene: TRBJ2-1
d_gene: NA
v_gene: TRBV10-1
CDR3nt: TGCGCCAGCAGTGATTGGGCGGCGGGTGAGCAGTTCTTC
CDR3aa: CASSDWAAGEQFF

abundance: NA
j_gene: TRBJ2-1
d_gene: NA
v_gene: TRBV30
CDR3nt: TGTGCCTGGAGTGGGGCGGGACCAACTGAGCAGTTCTTC
CDR3aa: CAWSGAGPTEQFF

abundance: NA
j_gene: TRBJ2-1
d_gene: TRBD1
v_gene: TRBV5-1
CDR3nt: TGCGCCAGCAGCTTCAGGGGACAGCAAATGGACAATGAGCAGTTCTTC
CDR3aa: CASSFRGQQMDNEQFF

abundance: NA
j_gene: TRBJ1-5
d_gene: TRBD1
v_gene: TRBV10-3
CDR3nt: TGTGCCATCGGACAGGGGAACGAACAGCCCCAGCATTTT
CDR3aa: CAIGQGNEQPQHF

abundance: NA
j_gene: TRBJ2-2
d_gene: NA
v_gene: TRBV30
CDR3nt: TGTGCCTGGAGTGTGGGGTCCACCGGGGAGCTGTTTTTT
CDR3aa: CAWSVGSTGELFF

abundance: NA
j_gene: TRBJ2-6
d_gene: NA
v_gene: TRBV6-1
CDR3nt: TGTGCCAGCAGTGAAGCTATCCAATTCTCTGGGGCCAACGTCCTGACTTTC
CDR3aa: CASSEAIQFSGANVLTF

abundance: few
j_gene: TRBJ1-1
d_gene: NA
v_gene: TRBV18
CDR3nt: TGTGCCAGCTCACCGGGGGGGATGCAGCACACTGAAGCTTTCTTT
CDR3aa: CASSPGGMQHTEAFF

abundance: few
j_gene: TRBJ1-5
d_gene: NA
v_gene: TRBV4-2
CDR3nt: TGTGCCAGCAGCCAAGTTGACAGGTCGAGCAATCAGCCCCAGCATTTT
CDR3aa: CASSQVDRSSNQPQHF

abundance: NA
j_gene: TRBJ2-1
d_gene: NA
v_gene: TRBV25-1
CDR3nt: TGTGCCAGCAGTGAACCCGGGTACAATGAGCAGTTCTTC
CDR3aa: CASSEPGYNEQFF

abundance: NA
j_gene: TRBJ1-2
d_gene: NA
v_gene: TRBV5-6
CDR3nt: TGTGCCAGCAGCTCCTTAAGCTACTATGGCTACACCTTC
CDR3aa: CASSSLSYYGYTF

abundance: NA
j_gene: TRBJ2-7
d_gene: TRBD2
v_gene: TRBV30
CDR3nt: TGTGCCTGGAGTGTGAAGGGACTAGCAATGTGGGAGCAGTACTTC
CDR3aa: CAWSVKGLAMWEQYF

abundance: few
j_gene: TRBJ2-3
d_gene: TRBD1
v_gene: TRBV28
CDR3nt: TGTGCCATGTCAACGGGACAGGGGACAAATACGCAGTATTTT
CDR3aa: CAMSTGQGTNTQYF

abundance: NA
j_gene: TRBJ1-1
d_gene: NA
v_gene: TRBV5-4
CDR3nt: TGTGCCAGCAGACAAACAGGGTTGAGGAACACTGAAGCTTTCTTT
CDR3aa: CASRQTGLRNTEAFF

abundance: NA
j_gene: TRBJ2-1
d_gene: NA
v_gene: TRBV27
CDR3nt: TGTGCCAGCAGTTTTGGGCGGGCTGGGGGTAATGAGCAGTTCTTC
CDR3aa: CASSFGRAGGNEQFF

abundance: NA
j_gene: TRBJ2-1
d_gene: TRBD2
v_gene: TRBV4-1
CDR3nt: TGCGCCAGCAGCACCCGGGGTAGCGGGGGCTACAATGAGCAGTTCTTC
CDR3aa: CASSTRGSGGYNEQFF

abundance: NA
j_gene: TRBJ2-5
d_gene: TRBD2
v_gene: TRBV5-1
CDR3nt: TGCGCCAGCAGCCAGACGGTAGCGGGAGAGACCCAGTACTTC
CDR3aa: CASSQTVAGETQYF

abundance: NA
j_gene: TRBJ1-1
d_gene: NA
v_gene: TRBV5-6
CDR3nt: TGTGCCAGCAGCGGAAGGACAGAGCTGAACACTGAAGCTTTCTTT
CDR3aa: CASSGRTELNTEAFF

abundance: NA
j_gene: TRBJ2-1
d_gene: NA
v_gene: TRBV27
CDR3nt: TGTGCCAGCAGAGAGCATGGAAACAATGAGCAGTTCTTC
CDR3aa: CASREHGNNEQFF

abundance: few
j_gene: TRBJ2-1
d_gene: NA
v_gene: TRBV14
CDR3nt: TGTGCCAGCAGCGGGGGCCACGGTAATGAGCAGTTCTTC
CDR3aa: CASSGGHGNEQFF

abundance: NA
j_gene: TRBJ1-6
d_gene: NA
v_gene: TRBV6-5
CDR3nt: TGTGCCAGCAGTTACTCGGGTATCGGTTCACCCCTCCACTTT
CDR3aa: CASSYSGIGSPLHF

abundance: few
j_gene: TRBJ2-7
d_gene: NA
v_gene: TRBV11-1
CDR3nt: TGTGCCAGCAGCTTACGGGCAGGAACCTACGAGCAGTACTTC
CDR3aa: CASSLRAGTYEQYF

abundance: NA
j_gene: TRBJ2-3
d_gene: NA
v_gene: TRBV9
CDR3nt: TGTGCCAGCAGCGTAGGTGGAGCGGCAACTTACACAGATACGCAGTATTTT
CDR3aa: CASSVGGAATYTDTQYF

abundance: few
j_gene: TRBJ2-7
d_gene: TRBD1
v_gene: TRBV10-3
CDR3nt: TGTGCCATCAACGAAGGTCGGACAGGGTTCAACGAGCAGTACTTC
CDR3aa: CAINEGRTGFNEQYF

abundance: few
j_gene: TRBJ2-3
d_gene: TRBD1
v_gene: TRBV7-2
CDR3nt: TGTGCCAGCAAAGACAGGGGTACAGATACGCAGTATTTT
CDR3aa: CASKDRGTDTQYF

abundance: NA
j_gene: TRBJ2-7
d_gene: NA
v_gene: TRBV10-3
CDR3nt: TGTGCCATCAGCGCCTCGGGGATCTACGAGCAGTACTTC
CDR3aa: CAISASGIYEQYF

abundance: NA
j_gene: TRBJ2-7
d_gene: NA
v_gene: TRBV4-3
CDR3nt: TGCGCCAGCAGCCAAGAGGGCGGGGCCGAGCAGTACTTC
CDR3aa: CASSQEGGAEQYF

abundance: NA
j_gene: TRBJ2-2
d_gene: NA
v_gene: TRBV27
CDR3nt: TGTGCCAGCAGTCCTTATCGGGAGAGGGTCGGGGAGCTGTTTTTT
CDR3aa: CASSPYRERVGELFF

abundance: NA
j_gene: TRBJ1-1
d_gene: TRBD1
v_gene: TRBV4-3
CDR3nt: TGCGCCAGCAGCCCTGGCAGGGGGATGATTACTGAAGCTTTCTTT
CDR3aa: CASSPGRGMITEAFF

abundance: NA
j_gene: TRBJ2-5
d_gene: NA
v_gene: TRBV7-8
CDR3nt: TGTGCCAGCACCTGGCGAGCAGGGGAGACCCAGTACTTC
CDR3aa: CASTWRAGETQYF

abundance: few
j_gene: TRBJ2-5
d_gene: TRBD1
v_gene: TRBV5-1
CDR3nt: TGCGCCAGCAGCTTGATGAGACAGGGGGACTCCGAGGGCAAAGAGACCCAGTACTTC
CDR3aa: CASSLMRQGDSEGKETQYF

abundance: few
j_gene: TRBJ2-7
d_gene: NA
v_gene: TRBV13
CDR3nt: TGTGCCAGCAGTCTGGGCTGGGGACTGACCTACGAGCAGTACTTC
CDR3aa: CASSLGWGLTYEQYF

abundance: NA
j_gene: TRBJ1-6
d_gene: NA
v_gene: TRBV6-6
CDR3nt: TGTGCCAGCAGCCCCCACGCAGGGATCAGTAATTCACCCCTCCACTTT
CDR3aa: CASSPHAGISNSPLHF

abundance: NA
j_gene: TRBJ1-4
d_gene: NA
v_gene: TRBV30
CDR3nt: TGTGCCTGGAGTGTAAAGGACATTCCTGAAAAACTGTTTTTT
CDR3aa: CAWSVKDIPEKLFF

abundance: NA
j_gene: TRBJ1-4
d_gene: TRBD1
v_gene: TRBV6-5
CDR3nt: TGTGCCAGCAGCCTCGACAGGGGGCCTGAAAAACTGTTTTTT
CDR3aa: CASSLDRGPEKLFF

abundance: NA
j_gene: TRBJ2-7
d_gene: TRBD2
v_gene: TRBV7-9
CDR3nt: TGTGCCAGCAGCCTTGGGAGGGAGGCCATTTACGAGCAGTACTTC
CDR3aa: CASSLGREAIYEQYF